This T cell receptor beta chain was identified in a study of T cell responses to AZD1222 COVID-19 vaccine. Notes on the study in general: Seropositive AZD1222 recipients at baseline numbered only six or seven.

The table lists this clone with a few counts. What it binds is unknown. The table came from immunoSEQ multiplex PCR; TCRdb's copy has only in-frame clones and leaves some out. The repertoire has some 150,000 clones, 88% of them found once; the top ten carry roughly 4%. Material: peripheral blood, obtained 28 days after the second AZD1222 dose. This clonotype was obtained from an adult who received the AZD1222 COVID-19 vaccine.

CDR3 sequence: CASSRLAGGPYEQYF. The CDR3 coding sequence is TGTGCCAGCAGTCGGCTAGCGGGGGGGCCCTACGAGCAGTACTTC. The chain couples TRBV6-5 to TRBJ2-7, with 12 bases identical to TRBD2. Germline V gene data show CDR1 as MNHEY and CDR2 as SVGAGI. This CDR3 comprises 15 residues. V was clipped by 5 bases and J by 2 bases; unmatched bases: 4.